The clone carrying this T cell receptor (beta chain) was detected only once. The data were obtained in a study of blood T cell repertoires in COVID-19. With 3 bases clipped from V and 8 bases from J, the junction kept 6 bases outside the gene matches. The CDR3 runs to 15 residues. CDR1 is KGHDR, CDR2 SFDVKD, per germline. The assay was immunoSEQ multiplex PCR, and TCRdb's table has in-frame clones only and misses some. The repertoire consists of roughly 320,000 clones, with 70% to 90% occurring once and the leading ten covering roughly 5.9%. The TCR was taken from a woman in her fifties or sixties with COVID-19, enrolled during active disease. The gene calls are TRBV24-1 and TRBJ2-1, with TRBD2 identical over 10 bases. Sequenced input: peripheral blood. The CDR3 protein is CATSDTAGGLDEQFF. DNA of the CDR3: TGTGCCACCAGTGATACAGCGGGAGGGTTGGATGAGCAGTTCTTC.